Listed here are 27 T cell receptor beta chains from one sample, sequenced in a study of shared clonotypes between healthy human individuals. Generated by immunoSEQ multiplex PCR, the TCRdb table keeps only in-frame clones and is missing some. Here the sample spans 1.6 million or so clones, more than 95% being singletons. Sequenced: naive CD4+ T cells sorted from blood. Subset described: CD45RA+ positively selected. These receptors came from a young man in good health.

V gene TRBV7-2 combines with J gene TRBJ2-1; D may match TRBD1 or TRBD2 (5 bases each). The germline V gene encodes CDR1 SGHTA and CDR2 FQGNSA. V shed 3 bases and J shed 5 bases, with 11 bases lying between them. The CDR3 has 14 amino acids. The CDR3 DNA reads TGTGCCAGCAGCTTCCGGGGCTACGACAATGAGCAGTTCTTC. It yields the protein CASSFRGYDNEQFF.

The chain joins TRBV28 to TRBJ1-4; 7 positions match TRBD1. V trimming: 5 bases; J trimming: 8 bases; junction bases outside the gene matches: 14. The CDR3 is 16 residues long. Germline-derived CDR1 and CDR2 are MDHEN and SYDVKM. CDR3 DNA sequence: TGTGCCAGCAGTCCTGGAGTGACAGGGCGCGCCGAAAAACTGTTTTTT. Amino acid sequence: CASSPGVTGRAEKLFF.

J is TRBJ2-2 and V is TRBV19; TRBD2 might be the D (6 bases). Germline CDR1 and CDR2: LNHDA and SQIVND (reference sequence). The V gene lost 11 bases and the J gene lost 4 bases, with 17 bases spanning the gap. The CDR3 is made up of 14 amino acids. CDR3 nucleotides: TGTGCCTCACGCCGCCCCGGGGGCACCGGGGAGCTGTTTTTT. Its translation: CASRRPGGTGELFF.

The chain is built from TRBV18 and TRBJ2-3; D might be TRBD2 (6 bases). Germline lookup yields CDR1 KGHSH and CDR2 LQKENI. CDR3 size: 15 residues. Trimming cost V 3 bases and J 3 bases, with 13 bases left between them. In nucleotides, the CDR3 is TGTGCCAGCTCACCTCGCGGGATAGGTACAGATACGCAGTATTTT. Translating it yields CASSPRGIGTDTQYF.

This rearrangement joins TRBV5-1 to TRBJ2-7, with D possibly TRBD2 on 6 matching bases. Germline lookup yields CDR1 SGHRS and CDR2 YFSETQ. The germline V and J ends were trimmed by 0 bases and 0 bases, with 13 bases remaining between them. The CDR3 length is 16 residues. Here the CDR3 DNA reads TGCGCCAGCAGCTTGGGGGGTAGCGGCCTCTCCTACGAGCAGTACTTC. Protein product: CASSLGGSGLSYEQYF.

J is TRBJ2-3 and V is TRBV9; D is ambiguous. Germline-derived CDR1 and CDR2 are SGDLS and YYNGEE. Trimming removed 2 bases at V and 14 bases at J, with 15 bases between. The CDR3 loop spans 12 amino acids. DNA of the CDR3: TGTGCCAGCAGCGTCGGAGACTCCAAGCCGTATTTT. It yields the protein CASSVGDSKPYF.

The chain has TRBV10-1 and TRBJ2-7; 7 nucleotides line up with TRBD1. Per the germline V gene, CDR1 is WNHNN and CDR2 is SYGVQD (reference sequence). Trimming removed 1 base from V and 3 bases from J; junction bases left unmatched: 3. The CDR3 runs 14 residues. The CDR3 here is CASSEFRDSYEQYF. The CDR3 bases are TGCGCCAGCAGTGAGTTCCGGGACAGCTACGAGCAGTACTTC.

The J gene is TRBJ2-1, the V gene TRBV4-3; 9 nucleotides align to TRBD1. The CDR3 totals 14 residues. Looked up from germline, CDR1 is LGHNA and CDR2 is YSLEER. Trimming at V came to 1 base and at J to 9 bases, leaving 4 bases not matched to a gene. The CDR3 DNA reads TGCGCCAGCAGCCAAGGGACAGGGGCTCGTGAGCAGTTCTTC. Translation gives CASSQGTGAREQFF.

The chain employs TRBV4-3 and TRBJ2-1; D not certain. From germline, CDR1 is LGHNA and CDR2 YSLEER. There are 14 residues in the CDR3. Deletions cut 2 bases from V and 1 base from J, with 6 bases between. DNA for the CDR3: TGCGCCAGCAGCCAACAAGTTTCCTACAATGAGCAGTTCTTC. Amino acids: CASSQQVSYNEQFF.

The chain employs TRBV21-1 and TRBJ2-7; the table's D call TRBD1 went unverified against the DNA. TRBV21-1 is listed as a pseudogene. The CDR3 has 19 residues. The CDR3 DNA reads as TGTGCCAGCAGCAAAGCGCAACGATTCAAGGGGATCTCCTCCAACGAGCAGTACTTC. Translation: CASSKAQRFKGISSNEQYF.

The gene calls are TRBV6-1 and TRBJ1-5, with 7 bases that match TRBD1. J lost 5 bases, V lost 4 bases, and 5 bases had no gene match. The CDR3 covers 14 residues. Germline-derived CDR1 and CDR2 are MNHNS and SASEGT. CDR3 nucleotides: TGTGCCAGCAGTGGTTCAGGGGGGGATCAGCCCCAGCATTTT. Translating it yields CASSGSGGDQPQHF.

The gene calls are TRBV5-4 and TRBJ2-2; 13 bases fit TRBD2. CDR1 SGHNT and CDR2 YYREEE come from the germline V gene (reference sequence). Trimming cost V 4 bases and J 1 base; bases outside gene matches: 4. There are 17 residues in the CDR3. The CDR3 here is CASSGLAGAGNTGELFF. The DNA for the CDR3 is TGTGCCAGCAGCGGACTAGCGGGAGCTGGGAACACCGGGGAGCTGTTTTTT.

V is TRBV15 and J is TRBJ1-5; D unresolved. This CDR3 has 13 amino acids. Germline V lookup: CDR1 LNHNV, CDR2 YYDKDF (reference sequence). The V end lost 0 bases, the J end lost 5 bases, and 5 bases lay between the germline ends. CDR3 sequence reads: CATSRDSYQPQHF. CDR3 DNA sequence: TGTGCCACCAGCAGAGATTCTTATCAGCCCCAGCATTTT.

This chain connects TRBV9 to TRBJ2-3, with D possibly TRBD2 on 5 matching bases. The CDR3 length is 13 residues. CDR1 and CDR2 from the germline V gene are SGDLS and YYNGEE. The V gene lost 4 bases and the J gene lost 6 bases, with 12 bases spanning the gap. CDR3 amino acids: CASSRGASDTQYF. For the CDR3, the DNA is TGTGCCAGCAGCCGGGGTGCAAGCGATACGCAGTATTTT.

V gene TRBV7-6 combines with J gene TRBJ1-1, with TRBD1 matching over 8 bases. The germline CDR1 and CDR2 sequences are SGHVS and FNYEAQ. The J segment lost 5 bases and the V segment lost 1 base, leaving 3 bases of the junction unmatched. The CDR3 consists of 14 residues. CDR3 in DNA: TGTGCCAGCAGCTTAGGGGGACAGGCGACTGAAGCTTTCTTT. Translating gives CASSLGGQATEAFF.

The CDR3 sequence is CASRTSGGAYEKLFF. The CDR3 nucleotides read TGTGCCAGCAGGACCTCCGGGGGTGCTTATGAAAAACTGTTTTTT. The rearrangement uses TRBV6-1 and TRBJ1-4; a possible D gene is TRBD1 (5 bases). V was cut by 6 bases and J by 6 bases, with 17 bases left in between. The CDR3 totals 15 residues. Germline values: CDR1 MNHNS, CDR2 SASEGT.

This clone was counted only a few times. This chain uses TRBV19 with TRBJ2-7; D unresolved. CDR3 length: 14 residues. Trimming shortened V by 8 bases and J by 3 bases, and 17 bases separated the two germline ends. Germline values: CDR1 LNHDA, CDR2 SQIVND (reference sequence). CDR3 DNA sequence: TGTGCCAGTTCTGCTGTTGGCGGTGGCTACGAGCAGTACTTC. It is translated as CASSAVGGGYEQYF.

This clone was seen once. This sequence joins TRBV29-1 and TRBJ2-1, with D maybe TRBD1 (6 bases). CDR1 and CDR2 from the germline V gene are SQVTM and ANQGSEA. This CDR3 has 18 residues. Trimming took 3 bases from V and 5 from J, leaving 26 bases between them. CDR3 DNA sequence: TGCAGCGTTGAGACAGGCCCCGATTTCGTGGCAGGGCACAATGAGCAGTTCTTC. Its translation: CSVETGPDFVAGHNEQFF.

This chain uses TRBV14 with TRBJ2-7; 9 bases are shared with TRBD1. The CDR3 covers 14 residues. Per the germline V gene, CDR1 is SGHDN and CDR2 is FVKESK. After removal of 4 bases from V and 1 base from J, the junction contained 2 bases not matched to a gene. CDR3 nucleotide sequence: TGTGCCAGCAGCCCGGGACAGGGTTCCTACGAGCAGTACTTC. This translates into CASSPGQGSYEQYF.

The CDR3 DNA reads TGTGCCAGCAGCGCCGGAGAAACAGTCAATGAAAAACTGTTTTTT. Amino acids: CASSAGETVNEKLFF. The chain uses TRBV7-9 and TRBJ1-4; D gene uncertain. Trimming took 5 bases from V and 5 from J, leaving 15 bases between them. This CDR3 spans 15 amino acids. Per the germline V gene, CDR1 is SEHNR and CDR2 is FQNEAQ (reference sequence). Filled out from reference TRBV7-9 and TRBJ1-4, the complete variable domain reads DTGVSQNPRHKITKRGQNVTFRCDPISEHNRLYWYRQTLGQGPEFLTYFQNEAQLEKSRLLSDRFSAERPKGSFSTLEIQRTEQGDSAMYLCASSAGETVNEKLFFGSGTQLSVL.

The chain employs TRBV29-1 and TRBJ1-1; D is uncertain. V dropped 1 base and J dropped 8 bases, with 14 bases sitting between them. This CDR3 is built from 13 residues. Germline CDR1 and CDR2: SQVTM and ANQGSEA. The CDR3 DNA is TGCAGCGTTGAAGTTGTGGTAGAGGACGAAGCTTTCTTT. Translation gives CSVEVVVEDEAFF.

This clone was seen a single time. This sequence joins TRBV14 and TRBJ1-2; D is unclear. CDR3 length equals 15 residues. Trimming shortened V by 2 bases and J by 7 bases, and 17 bases separated the two germline ends. The germline gives CDR1 SGHDN, CDR2 FVKESK. CDR3 sequence: CASSQHRTQDSGYTF. Here the CDR3 DNA reads TGTGCCAGCAGCCAACATCGGACCCAGGACTCTGGCTACACCTTC.

The chain has TRBV5-1 and TRBJ2-2, with 7 bases identical to TRBD1. Germline V gene data show CDR1 as SGHRS and CDR2 as YFSETQ. J gave up 5 bases and V 0 bases, and 7 bases lay outside the gene matches. The CDR3 is 16 amino acids. The CDR3 bases are TGCGCCAGCAGCTTGGCCGTGGACAGGATAACCGGGGAGCTGTTTTTT. Its translation: CASSLAVDRITGELFF.

This chain uses TRBV2 with TRBJ2-1; D is unresolved. This CDR3 region has 12 residues. V was trimmed by 6 bases and J by 6 bases, leaving 9 bases between them. Per germline, CDR1 SNHLY and CDR2 FYNNEI. Here the CDR3 reads CASRTLGNEQFF. In nucleotides, the CDR3 is TGTGCCAGCAGGACTCTTGGCAATGAGCAGTTCTTC.

J is TRBJ2-5 and V is TRBV10-3; tentative D call: TRBD2 (5 bases). Germline CDR1 and CDR2: ENHRY and SYGVKD. This CDR3 is built from 16 residues. V shed 3 bases and J shed 0 bases, with 14 bases lying between them. The CDR3 DNA reads as TGTGCCATCAGTGACCCCGGCCGGGATCACCAAGAGACCCAGTACTTC. This translates into CAISDPGRDHQETQYF.

The V and J genes are TRBV7-2 and TRBJ2-6, with 8 positions matching TRBD1. The CDR3 is 19 amino acids. V shed 2 bases, J shed 2 bases, and the junction held 11 bases outside the gene matches. Germline assignment: CDR1 SGHTA and CDR2 FQGNSA. The CDR3 DNA reads as TGTGCCAGCAGCTTATACATGCAGGGGGCGACGACTGGGGCCAACGTCCTGACTTTC. Translated: CASSLYMQGATTGANVLTF.

The rearrangement joins TRBV7-9 to TRBJ2-3; D is tentatively TRBD1 or TRBD2 (5 bases each). CDR1 and CDR2 from the germline V gene are SEHNR and FQNEAQ (reference sequence). The CDR3 sequence is 16 residues long. V shed 0 bases and J shed 0 bases, with 10 bases lying between them. This chain's CDR3 is CASSLALGPSTDTQYF. The CDR3, as DNA: TGTGCCAGCAGCTTAGCGCTGGGACCAAGCACAGATACGCAGTATTTT.